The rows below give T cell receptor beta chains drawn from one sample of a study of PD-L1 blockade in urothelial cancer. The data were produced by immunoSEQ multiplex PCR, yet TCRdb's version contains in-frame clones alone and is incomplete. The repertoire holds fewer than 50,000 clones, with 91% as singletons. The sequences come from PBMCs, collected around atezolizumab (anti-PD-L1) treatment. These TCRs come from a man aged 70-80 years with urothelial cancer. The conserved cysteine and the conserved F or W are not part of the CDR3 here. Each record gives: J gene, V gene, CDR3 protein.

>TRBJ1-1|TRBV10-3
AISGGRGMNTEAF
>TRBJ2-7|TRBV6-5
ASRTGGSHYEQY
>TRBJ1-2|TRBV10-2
ASSAAPGNYGYT
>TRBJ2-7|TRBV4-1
ASSQVNSLLTNTNREQY
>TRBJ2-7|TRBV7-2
ASSQIATASYEQY
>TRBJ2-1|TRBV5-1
ASSLERLQGYNEQF
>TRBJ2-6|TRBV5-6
ASSLLAGGPGANVLT
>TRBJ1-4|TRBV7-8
ASSLVGATTNEKLF
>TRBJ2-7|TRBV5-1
ASSPRTGSSYEQY
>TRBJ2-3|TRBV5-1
ASSLELAGDTQY
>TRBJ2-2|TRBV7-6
ASSLNTAGRSRTGELF
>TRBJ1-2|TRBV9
ASSVAGAAEGYT
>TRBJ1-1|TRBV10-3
AIRAGGPQASTEAF
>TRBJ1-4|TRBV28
ASSSGTGYEKLF
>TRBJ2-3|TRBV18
ASSPQGTQAGTDTQY
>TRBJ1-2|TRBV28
ASEGTGGYGYT
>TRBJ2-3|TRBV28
ASSLPPGSNTDTQY
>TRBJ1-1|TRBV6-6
ASSYGLTGGITEAF
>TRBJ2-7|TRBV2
ASRTGLLDYEQY
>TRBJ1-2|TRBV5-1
ASSLDDRAYGYT
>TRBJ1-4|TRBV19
ASSPAVSRGSSEKLF
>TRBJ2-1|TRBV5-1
ASSIGSSGKSNEQF
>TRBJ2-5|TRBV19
ASSRRVAGGNEETQY
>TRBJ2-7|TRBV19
ASSTNQGLMNEQY
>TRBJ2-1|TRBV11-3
ASSTAGTSRSYNEQF